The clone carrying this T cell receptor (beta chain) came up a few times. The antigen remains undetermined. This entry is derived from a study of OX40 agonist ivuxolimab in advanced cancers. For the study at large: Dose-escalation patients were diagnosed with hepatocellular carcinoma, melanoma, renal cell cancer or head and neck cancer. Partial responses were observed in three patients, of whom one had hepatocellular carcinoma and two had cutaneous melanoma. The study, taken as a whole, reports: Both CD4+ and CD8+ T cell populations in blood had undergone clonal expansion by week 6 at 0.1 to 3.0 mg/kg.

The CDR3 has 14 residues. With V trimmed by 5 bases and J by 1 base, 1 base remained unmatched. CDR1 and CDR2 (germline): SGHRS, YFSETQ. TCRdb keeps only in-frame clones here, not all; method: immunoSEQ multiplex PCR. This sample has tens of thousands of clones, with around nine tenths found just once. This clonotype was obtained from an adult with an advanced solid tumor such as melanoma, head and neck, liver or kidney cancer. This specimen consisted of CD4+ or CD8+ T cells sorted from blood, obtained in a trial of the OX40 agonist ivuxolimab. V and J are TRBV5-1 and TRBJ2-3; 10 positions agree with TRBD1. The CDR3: CASRGTGGTDTQYF. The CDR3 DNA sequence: TGCGCCAGCAGGGGGACAGGGGGCACAGATACGCAGTATTTT.